These 12 T cell receptor beta chains were sequenced from one sample in a study of response to subunit inactivated influenza vaccine. TCRdb re-analysed the RT-PCR reads in MiXCR, keeping a single row per CDR3 protein. The repertoire holds about 780,000 distinct CDR3 sequences, with roughly 18% as singletons. The sample in question was PBMCs from blood, obtained around 5 days after vaccination. These receptors all stem from a man aged 45-65 years who received an inactivated influenza vaccine.

V gene TRBV5-1 combines with J gene TRBJ2-6; no firm D call. Germline values: CDR1 SGHRS, CDR2 YFSETQ. The CDR3 loop spans 15 amino acids. The V end lost 1 base, the J end lost 3 bases, and 8 bases lay between the germline ends. The CDR3 DNA reads as TGCGCCAGCAGCTTGCTGGCAGGTGGGGCCAACGTCCTGACTTTC. It specifies CASSLLAGGANVLTF.

This clonotype came up a few times. The V and J genes are TRBV12-3 or TRBV12-4 and TRBJ2-1; D may be TRBD1 (5 bases). The CDR3 spans 15 residues. V lost 2 bases, J lost 8 bases, and 16 bases lay in between. The CDR3: CASSLRVRTTHEQFF. CDR3 DNA: TGTGCCAGCAGTTTACGGGTCAGGACAACCCATGAGCAGTTCTTC.

The gene calls are TRBV20-1 and TRBJ1-5, with D unclear. Per germline, CDR1 DFQATT and CDR2 SNEGSKA (reference sequence). V was pared by 5 bases and J by 6 bases, with 11 bases between. This CDR3 is 12 amino acids long. CDR3 amino acids: CSAPYKGQPQHF. The CDR3 nucleotides read TGCAGTGCTCCTTATAAAGGTCAGCCCCAGCATTTT.

The V and J genes are TRBV7-2 and TRBJ2-7, with 7 bases that match TRBD2. CDR3 size: 14 residues. The ends lost 5 bases at V and 4 bases at J; junction bases unmatched: 8. Germline V lookup: CDR1 SGHTA, CDR2 FQGNSA. The CDR3 DNA reads as TGTGCCAGCAGCAAATCTGGCGGGAGATACGAGCAGTACTTC. Translated, it gives CASSKSGGRYEQYF. The whole variable domain, remainder taken from reference TRBV7-2 and TRBJ2-7, is GAGVSQSPSNKVTEKGKDVELRCDPISGHTALYWYRQSLGQGLEFLIYFQGNSAPDKSGLPSDRFSAERTGGSVSTLTIQRTQQEDSAVYLCASSKSGGRYEQYFGPGTRLTVT.

This clonotype was seen ten or more times. V gene TRBV3-1 combines with J gene TRBJ1-3; maybe TRBD1 (6 bases). Trimming took 3 bases from V and 3 from J, leaving 12 bases between them. The germline CDR1 and CDR2 sequences are LGHDT and YNNKEL (reference sequence). The CDR3 runs to 15 residues. CDR3 in amino acids: CASSHRGEGGNTIYF. The CDR3 nucleotides are TGTGCCAGCAGCCATAGGGGGGAAGGTGGAAACACCATATATTTT.

This clonotype was found a few times. DNA of the CDR3: TGTGCCAGCAGCAAAATAGCGGGGGGGCCCTACGAGCAGTACTTC. Translation gives CASSKIAGGPYEQYF. V gene TRBV7-2 combines with J gene TRBJ2-7, with 11 bases lining up with TRBD2. The junction had 5 bases not matched to a gene; V was cut back by 5 bases and J by 2 bases. This CDR3 is 15 amino acids long. The germline V gene has CDR1 SGHTA and CDR2 FQGNSA.

This clonotype was seen repeatedly, ten times or more. The chain combines TRBV5-5 with TRBJ2-7, with 7 positions matching TRBD1. Trimming at V came to 4 bases and at J to 0 bases, leaving 4 bases not matched to a gene. The V gene's germline CDR1 is SGHKS and CDR2 YYEKEE (reference sequence). The CDR3 has 14 amino acids. The CDR3 coding sequence is TGTGCCAGCAGCGAGCGGACAGGCTCCTACGAGCAGTACTTC. It codes for CASSERTGSYEQYF. Supplemented by reference TRBV5-5 and TRBJ2-7, the full variable domain reads DAGVTQSPTHLIKTRGQQVTLRCSPISGHKSVSWYQQVLGQGPQFIFQYYEKEERGRGNFPDRFSARQFPNYSSELNVNALLLGDSALYLCASSERTGSYEQYFGPGTRLTVT.

The J gene is TRBJ2-1, the V gene TRBV14; D gene ambiguous. CDR1 and CDR2 (germline): SGHDN, FVKESK. V was pared by 3 bases and J by 2 bases, with 17 bases between. The CDR3 runs to 17 residues. The DNA of the CDR3 is TGTGCCAGCAGCCATTCGAGACTCCATGAAGCCTACAATGAGCAGTTCTTC. Its protein is CASSHSRLHEAYNEQFF.

The chain is built from TRBV12-3 or TRBV12-4 and TRBJ2-3, with D perhaps TRBD1 (7 bases). V gave up 5 bases and J gave up 4 bases, with 16 bases separating them. CDR3 size: 15 residues. The CDR3 region has the DNA TGTGCCAGCAGTCCAGGGGGACGGGGGCCAGATACGCAGTATTTT. The encoded protein is CASSPGGRGPDTQYF.

A few counts support this clonotype. V is TRBV28 and J is TRBJ2-1; the match to TRBD2 covers 7 bases. The germline V gene encodes CDR1 MDHEN and CDR2 SYDVKM. There are 11 residues in the CDR3. The trim removed 7 bases at V and 12 bases at J, leaving 6 bases unmatched. The CDR3 bases are TGTGCCAGCACCGGGGGGTGGACGCAGTTCTTC. This translates into CASTGGWTQFF.

The CDR3 here is CASSLSSGGAGSEQFF. The CDR3, as DNA: TGCGCCAGCAGCTTGTCTAGCGGGGGGGCTGGTAGTGAGCAGTTCTTC. The chain recombines TRBV5-1 with TRBJ2-1; 12 bases align to TRBD2. This CDR3 is 16 amino acids long. Germline assignment: CDR1 SGHRS and CDR2 YFSETQ. The V gene end was trimmed by 1 base and the J gene end by 9 bases; junction bases not matched to a gene: 8.

This clonotype was recorded at least ten times. The chain links TRBV5-6 to TRBJ2-2; 7 bases fit TRBD2. CDR1 and CDR2 from the germline V gene are SGHDT and YYEEEE. The V gene end was trimmed by 6 bases and the J gene end by 5 bases; junction bases not matched to a gene: 10. This CDR3 is built from 15 residues. The CDR3 DNA sequence: TGTGCCAGCACTAAGACGGGAGGAAGTACCGGGGAGCTGTTTTTT. It translates to CASTKTGGSTGELFF.